This entry lists 20 T cell receptor beta chains sequenced from one sample in a study of T cells in Graves' hyperthyroidism and ophthalmopathy. Regions amplified from RNA transcripts were the TCR beta CDR3 regions. The HTBI primer set was used in a first-round RT-PCR of the TCR CDR3. TCRdb used MiXCR to reprocess the multiplex PCR reads, holding one entry per CDR3 protein. The sample holds more than 550,000 distinct CDR3 sequences; roughly 17% are singletons and the top ten take roughly a sixth. Sequenced material: blood. These receptors originate from a man aged 50-60 years with Graves' hyperthyroidism.

This clonotype was counted many times. The chain employs TRBV11-1 and TRBJ1-5; weak D call: TRBD1 (6 bases). V gave up 7 bases and J gave up 9 bases, with 19 bases separating them. The germline gives CDR1 SGHAT, CDR2 FQDESV (reference sequence). The CDR3 is 14 amino acids. This chain's CDR3 is CASKGVRQAWPQHF. The CDR3 DNA follows: TGTGCCAGCAAGGGGGTTAGACAGGCTTGGCCCCAGCATTTT.

The chain couples TRBV5-6 to TRBJ2-3; no reliable D call. The V end was cut by 0 bases, the J end by 0 bases, with 11 bases between. The CDR3 length is 16 residues. Germline CDR1 is SGHDT and CDR2 is YYEEEE. CDR3 in amino acids: CASSLGSGGSTDTQYF. DNA of the CDR3: TGTGCCAGCAGCTTGGGTTCTGGCGGAAGCACAGATACGCAGTATTTT.

The gene calls are TRBV11-2 and TRBJ2-7; 12 nucleotides align to TRBD2. This CDR3 is built from 17 residues. V trimming: 1 base; J trimming: 5 bases; junction bases outside the gene matches: 9. Germline CDR1 and CDR2: SGHAT and FQNNGV. The CDR3 sequence: CASSLVASGRAQNEQYF. CDR3 sequence (DNA): TGTGCCAGCAGCTTAGTTGCTAGCGGGAGGGCCCAGAACGAGCAGTACTTC.

This clonotype was seen ten or more times. The rearrangement links TRBV3-1 to TRBJ1-1; no reliable D call. Germline lookup yields CDR1 LGHDT and CDR2 YNNKEL (reference sequence). V was shortened by 6 bases and J by 0 bases, with 11 bases between the two germline ends. The CDR3 covers 14 residues. The chain's CDR3 is CASSPGRVNTEAFF. In DNA form, the CDR3 reads TGTGCCAGCAGTCCGGGGAGGGTGAACACTGAAGCTTTCTTT.

Comment on this clonotype: A read error is possible here, since a much larger clone lies one base away. The gene calls are TRBV7-9 and TRBJ2-7; D not certain. The CDR3 has 12 amino acids. Germline CDR1 and CDR2: SEHNR and FQNEAQ (reference sequence). The CDR3 region is CPSSLGVNEQYF. CDR3 coding DNA: TGTCCCAGCAGCTTAGGAGTGAACGAGCAGTACTTC.

This chain links TRBV20-1 with TRBJ1-4; D is perhaps TRBD1 (5 bases). This CDR3 comprises 15 residues. The ends were cut back, 1 base at V and 6 bases at J, with 15 bases in the middle. Per germline, CDR1 DFQATT and CDR2 SNEGSKA (reference sequence). The CDR3 nucleotides are TGCAGTGCTAGAGTTGGAAGGGGTCCGGATGAAAAACTGTTTTTT. This gives the protein CSARVGRGPDEKLFF.

This clonotype has more than one count but fewer than ten. V gene TRBV5-6 combines with J gene TRBJ2-2; D is undetermined. CDR1 is SGHDT, CDR2 YYEEEE, per germline. The CDR3 is 14 amino acids. V was pared by 0 bases and J by 5 bases, with 8 bases between. Here the CDR3 reads CASSLGMGTGELFF. CDR3 in DNA: TGTGCCAGCAGCTTGGGGATGGGGACCGGGGAGCTGTTTTTT.

This clonotype was recorded at least ten times. This sequence joins TRBV12-3 or TRBV12-4 and TRBJ2-1; 9 bases agree with TRBD2. This CDR3 comprises 14 residues. With 3 bases clipped from V and 7 bases from J, the junction kept 4 bases outside the gene matches. The CDR3 coding sequence is TGTGCCAGCAGTTTGAAGCTAGCGGGGAATGAGCAGTTCTTC. Translation gives CASSLKLAGNEQFF.

This clonotype was found many times. The V and J genes are TRBV27 and TRBJ1-2; D might be TRBD1 (5 bases). The CDR3 is made up of 13 amino acids. V lost 4 bases, J lost 4 bases, and 10 bases lay in between. Germline V gene data show CDR1 as MNHEY and CDR2 as SMNVEV (reference sequence). This CDR3 is CASSSIDSYGYTF. CDR3 bases: TGTGCCAGCAGTTCCATCGACAGCTATGGCTACACCTTC.

This clonotype showed up many times. The chain recombines TRBV18 with TRBJ2-7, with 9 bases lining up with TRBD1. The V gene's germline CDR1 is KGHSH and CDR2 LQKENI. The CDR3 loop spans 14 amino acids. J lost 5 bases, V lost 5 bases, and 7 bases had no gene match. CDR3 region: CASSSNRGQDEQYF. The CDR3 DNA reads as TGTGCCAGCTCATCGAACAGGGGGCAGGACGAGCAGTACTTC.

This clonotype was seen ten or more times. The J gene is TRBJ1-2, the V gene TRBV5-4; D is unclear. This CDR3 is 13 amino acids long. Germline CDR1 is SGHNT and CDR2 is YYREEE (reference sequence). V lost 0 bases and J lost 4, with 7 bases in between. Here the CDR3 reads CASSLAGIYGYTF. The CDR3 DNA reads as TGTGCCAGCAGCTTGGCGGGGATCTATGGCTACACCTTC.

The rearrangement links TRBV6-2 or TRBV6-3 to TRBJ2-7; no reliable D call. Trimming removed 5 bases from V and 1 base from J, with 12 bases in between. The CDR3 has 14 amino acids. The germline V gene encodes CDR1 MNHEY and CDR2 SVGEGT. CDR3 region: CASSREFDSYEQYF. CDR3 DNA sequence: TGTGCCAGCAGTCGAGAATTTGATTCCTACGAGCAGTACTTC.

The V call is TRBV5-6, the J call TRBJ1-2; D gene ambiguous. The V gene's germline CDR1 is SGHDT and CDR2 YYEEEE. V gave up 1 base and J gave up 6 bases, with 13 bases separating them. The CDR3 covers 14 residues. The DNA for the CDR3 is TGTGCCAGCAGCTTGCTCGGCAGCGATGATGGCTACACCTTC. It specifies CASSLLGSDDGYTF. The variable domain in full, with the rest retrieved from reference TRBV5-6 and TRBJ1-2, is DAGVTQSPTHLIKTRGQQVTLRCSPKSGHDTVSWYQQALGQGPQFIFQYYEEEERQRGNFPDRFSGHQFPNYSSELNVNALLLGDSALYLCASSLLGSDDGYTFGSGTRLTVV.

This clonotype was seen a handful of times. V and J are TRBV9 and TRBJ2-3; 12 bases agree with TRBD2. V shed 2 bases and J 2 bases; nucleotides not matched to a gene: 9. Germline loops: CDR1 SGDLS, CDR2 YYNGEE. CDR3 size: 18 residues. The CDR3 bases are TGTGCCAGCAGCGTCTCTAGCGGGAGGGCCGGGATCACAGATACGCAGTATTTT. It is translated as CASSVSSGRAGITDTQYF.

This clonotype occurred many times. The chain carries TRBV11-1 and TRBJ2-7; the D is unclear. V was shortened by 5 bases and J by 2 bases, with 10 bases between the two germline ends. CDR1 is SGHAT, CDR2 FQDESV, per germline (reference sequence). The CDR3 spans 13 residues. In DNA, the CDR3 is TGTGCCAGCAGCGCGGACGGTCCCTACGAGCAGTACTTC. Translation: CASSADGPYEQYF.

In its sample, this clonotype was seen many times. The genes are TRBV12-3 or TRBV12-4 and TRBJ2-1, with TRBD1 identical over 7 bases. With V trimmed by 7 bases and J by 8 bases, 8 bases remained unmatched. The CDR3 contains 13 residues. For the CDR3, the DNA is TGTGCCAGCAATGAGGGGGCGATCGATGAGCAGTTCTTC. Amino acids: CASNEGAIDEQFF.

This clonotype was observed a few times. The DNA of the CDR3 is TGTGCCAGCAGTTCACGCCGGGACAGCGCCTCTGGAAACACCATATATTTT. This translates into CASSSRRDSASGNTIYF. The chain carries TRBV28 and TRBJ1-3; TRBD1 matches at 7 bases. CDR1 is MDHEN and CDR2 is SYDVKM in the germline V gene. This CDR3 has 17 residues. The ends lost 4 bases at V and 0 bases at J; junction bases unmatched: 9.

The sample holds a few counts of this clonotype. The chain is built from TRBV6-2 or TRBV6-3 and TRBJ1-5; no firm D call. V gave up 6 bases and J gave up 2 bases, with 11 bases separating them. Germline CDR1 is MNHEY and CDR2 is SVGEGT. The CDR3 contains 14 residues. The CDR3 sequence: CASRSDYGNQPQHF. DNA for the CDR3: TGTGCCAGCAGATCGGACTACGGCAATCAGCCCCAGCATTTT.

This clonotype has ten or more counts. This chain links TRBV2 with TRBJ2-7, with TRBD1 as a possible D gene (5 bases). Trimming removed 2 bases at V and 3 bases at J, with 8 bases between. The CDR3 is 13 amino acids. Germline values: CDR1 SNHLY, CDR2 FYNNEI. The CDR3 DNA is TGTGCCAGCAGTGAATGGGGCCTCTACGAGCAGTACTTC. The encoded protein is CASSEWGLYEQYF.

The chain combines TRBV20-1 with TRBJ1-5; D call uncertain. Germline V gives CDR1 DFQATT, CDR2 SNEGSKA (reference sequence). V lost 2 bases and J 5 bases, leaving 7 bases between the germline ends. The CDR3 contains 12 residues. CDR3 protein: CSARSWDQPQHF. The CDR3 DNA is TGCAGTGCTAGATCCTGGGATCAGCCCCAGCATTTT.